This T cell receptor beta chain originates from a study of T cells in Graves' hyperthyroidism and ophthalmopathy. Across the whole study: Once the initial diagnosis was made, peripheral blood was obtained before any treatment.

Amplified TCR beta CDR3 regions derived from RNA transcripts. HTBI primers were the set used in a first-round RT-PCR of the TCR CDR3. MiXCR, run by TCRdb on the multiplex PCR reads, gives a single entry per CDR3 protein. The sample carries about 600,000 distinct CDR3 sequences, over 12% recorded once. There are many counts of this clonotype. Trimming removed 1 base at V and 8 bases at J, with 12 bases between. The CDR3 runs to 15 residues. Per germline, CDR1 MNHEY and CDR2 SMNVEV (reference sequence). The chain combines TRBV27 with TRBJ1-6; D is undetermined. This TCR came from a woman aged 18-29 years with Graves' ophthalmopathy. The material sequenced was blood. The CDR3 here is CASSLYGPGHSPLHF. As DNA, the CDR3 is TGTGCCAGCAGTTTATACGGCCCGGGCCATTCACCCCTCCACTTT.